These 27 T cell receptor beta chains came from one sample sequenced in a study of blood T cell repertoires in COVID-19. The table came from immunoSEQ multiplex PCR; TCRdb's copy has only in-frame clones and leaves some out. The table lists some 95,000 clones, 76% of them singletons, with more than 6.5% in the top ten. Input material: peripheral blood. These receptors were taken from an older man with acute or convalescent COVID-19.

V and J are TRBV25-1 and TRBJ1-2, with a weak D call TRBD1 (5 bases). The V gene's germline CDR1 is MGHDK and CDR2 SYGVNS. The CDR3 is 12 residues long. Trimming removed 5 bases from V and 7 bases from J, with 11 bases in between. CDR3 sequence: CASSPQGAGYTF. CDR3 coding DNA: TGTGCCAGCAGTCCCCAGGGTGCTGGCTACACCTTC.

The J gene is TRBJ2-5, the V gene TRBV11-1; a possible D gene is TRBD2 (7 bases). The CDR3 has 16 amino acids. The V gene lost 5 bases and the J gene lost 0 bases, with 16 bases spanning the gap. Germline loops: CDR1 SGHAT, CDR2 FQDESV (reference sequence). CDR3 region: CASSKRDTSYQETQYF. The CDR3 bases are TGTGCCAGCAGCAAGCGGGACACATCGTACCAAGAGACCCAGTACTTC.

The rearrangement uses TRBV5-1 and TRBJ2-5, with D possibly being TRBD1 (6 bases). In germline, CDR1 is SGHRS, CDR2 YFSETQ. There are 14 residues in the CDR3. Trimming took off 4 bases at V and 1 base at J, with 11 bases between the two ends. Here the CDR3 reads CASSPTGSQETQYF. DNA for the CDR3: TGCGCCAGCAGCCCGACAGGATCCCAAGAGACCCAGTACTTC.

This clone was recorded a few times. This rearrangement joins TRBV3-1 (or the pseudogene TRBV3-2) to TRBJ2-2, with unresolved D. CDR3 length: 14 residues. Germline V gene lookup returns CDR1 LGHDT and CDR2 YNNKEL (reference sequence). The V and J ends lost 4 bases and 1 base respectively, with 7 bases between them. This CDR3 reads CASSPPVNTGELFF. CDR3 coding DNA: TGTGCCAGCAGCCCCCCGGTGAACACCGGGGAGCTGTTTTTT.

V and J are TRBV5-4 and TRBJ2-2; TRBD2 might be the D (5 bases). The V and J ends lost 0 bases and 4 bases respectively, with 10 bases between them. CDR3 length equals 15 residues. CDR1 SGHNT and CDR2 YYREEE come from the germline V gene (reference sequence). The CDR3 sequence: CASSLGESGTGELFF. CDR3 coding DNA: TGTGCCAGCAGCTTGGGGGAGTCTGGCACCGGGGAGCTGTTTTTT.

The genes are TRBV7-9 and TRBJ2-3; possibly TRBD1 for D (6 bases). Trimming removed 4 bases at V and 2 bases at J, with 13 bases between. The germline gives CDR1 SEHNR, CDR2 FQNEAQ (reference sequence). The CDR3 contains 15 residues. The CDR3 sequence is CASSSKTGHTDTQYF. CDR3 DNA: TGTGCCAGCAGCTCCAAGACAGGACACACAGATACGCAGTATTTT.

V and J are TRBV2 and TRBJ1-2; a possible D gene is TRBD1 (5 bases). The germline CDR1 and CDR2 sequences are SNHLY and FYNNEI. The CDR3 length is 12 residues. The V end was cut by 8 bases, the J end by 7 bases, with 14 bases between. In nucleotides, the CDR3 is TGTGCCAGCCAACGAGCGGGGGGTGGCTACACCTTC. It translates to CASQRAGGGYTF.

The DNA of the CDR3 is TGTGCCAGCGTCCCGGGACAGGGAGGGTACGAGCAGTACTTC. This gives the protein CASVPGQGGYEQYF. The chain couples TRBV2 to TRBJ2-7, with 9 bases matching TRBD1. The V gene end was trimmed by 8 bases and the J gene end by 4 bases; junction bases not matched to a gene: 9. CDR1 and CDR2 (germline): SNHLY, FYNNEI. The CDR3 runs 14 residues.

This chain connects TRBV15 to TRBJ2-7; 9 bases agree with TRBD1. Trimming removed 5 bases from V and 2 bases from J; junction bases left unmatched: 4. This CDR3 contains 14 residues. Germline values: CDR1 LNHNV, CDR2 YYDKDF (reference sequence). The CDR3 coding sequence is TGTGCCACCAGCTCGGGACAGGGAACCTACGAGCAGTACTTC. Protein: CATSSGQGTYEQYF.

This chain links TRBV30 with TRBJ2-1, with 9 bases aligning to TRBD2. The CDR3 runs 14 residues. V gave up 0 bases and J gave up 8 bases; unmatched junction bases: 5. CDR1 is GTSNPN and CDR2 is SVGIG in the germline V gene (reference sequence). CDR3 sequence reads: CAWSVRGGADEQFF. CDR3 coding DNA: TGTGCCTGGAGTGTCCGCGGGGGGGCGGATGAGCAGTTCTTC.

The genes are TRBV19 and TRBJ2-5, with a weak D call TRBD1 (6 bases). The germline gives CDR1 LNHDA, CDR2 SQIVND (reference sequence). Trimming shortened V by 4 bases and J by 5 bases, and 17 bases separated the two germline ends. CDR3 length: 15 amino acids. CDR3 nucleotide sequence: TGTGCCAGTAGTACAGGGGCCAGCGTCCAGGAGACCCAGTACTTC. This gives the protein CASSTGASVQETQYF. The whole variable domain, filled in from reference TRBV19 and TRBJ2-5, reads DGGITQSPKYLFRKEGQNVTLSCEQNLNHDAMYWYRQDPGQGLRLIYYSQIVNDFQKGDIAEGYSVSREKKESFPLTVTSAQKNPTAFYLCASSTGASVQETQYFGPGTRLLVL.

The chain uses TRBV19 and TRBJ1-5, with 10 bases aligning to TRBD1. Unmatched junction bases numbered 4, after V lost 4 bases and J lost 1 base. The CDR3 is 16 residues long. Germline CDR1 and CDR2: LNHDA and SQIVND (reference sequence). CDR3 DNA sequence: TGTGCCAGTAGTACCCGGGACAGGGGCAGCAATCAGCCCCAGCATTTT. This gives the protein CASSTRDRGSNQPQHF.

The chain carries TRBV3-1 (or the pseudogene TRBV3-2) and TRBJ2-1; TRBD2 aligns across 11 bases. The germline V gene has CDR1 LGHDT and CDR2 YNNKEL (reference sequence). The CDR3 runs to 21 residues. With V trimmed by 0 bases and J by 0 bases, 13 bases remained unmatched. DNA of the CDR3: TGTGCCAGCAGCCAAGATCGGTCTAGCGGGGGGCTCTTTAACTCCTACAATGAGCAGTTCTTC. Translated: CASSQDRSSGGLFNSYNEQFF.

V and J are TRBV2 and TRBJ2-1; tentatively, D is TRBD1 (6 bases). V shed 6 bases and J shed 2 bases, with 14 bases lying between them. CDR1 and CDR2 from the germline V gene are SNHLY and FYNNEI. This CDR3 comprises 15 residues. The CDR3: CASRQDSSPYNEQFF. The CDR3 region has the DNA TGTGCCAGCAGACAGGACAGTTCCCCCTACAATGAGCAGTTCTTC.

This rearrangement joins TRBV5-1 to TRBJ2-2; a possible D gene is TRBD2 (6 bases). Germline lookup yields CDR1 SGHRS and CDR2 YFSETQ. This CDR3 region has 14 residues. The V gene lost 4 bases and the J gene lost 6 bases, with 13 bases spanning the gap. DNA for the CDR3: TGCGCCAGCAGCCTAGGGACTCACCCCGGGGAGCTGTTTTTT. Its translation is CASSLGTHPGELFF.

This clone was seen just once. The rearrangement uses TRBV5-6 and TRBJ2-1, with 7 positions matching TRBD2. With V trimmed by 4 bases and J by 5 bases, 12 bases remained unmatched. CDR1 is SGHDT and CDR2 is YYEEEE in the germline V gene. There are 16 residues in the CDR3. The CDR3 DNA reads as TGTGCCAGCAGCGCTCGGGGAGCGGGACCTAACAATGAGCAGTTCTTC. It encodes CASSARGAGPNNEQFF. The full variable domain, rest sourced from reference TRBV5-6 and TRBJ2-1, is DAGVTQSPTHLIKTRGQQVTLRCSPKSGHDTVSWYQQALGQGPQFIFQYYEEEERQRGNFPDRFSGHQFPNYSSELNVNALLLGDSALYLCASSARGAGPNNEQFFGPGTRLTVL.

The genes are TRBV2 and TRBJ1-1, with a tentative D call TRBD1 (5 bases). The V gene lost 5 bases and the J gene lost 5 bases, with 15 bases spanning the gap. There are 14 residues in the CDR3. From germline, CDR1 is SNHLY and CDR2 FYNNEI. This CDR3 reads CASSPAPQGTEAFF. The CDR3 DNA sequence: TGTGCCAGCAGTCCTGCCCCTCAGGGAACTGAAGCTTTCTTT.

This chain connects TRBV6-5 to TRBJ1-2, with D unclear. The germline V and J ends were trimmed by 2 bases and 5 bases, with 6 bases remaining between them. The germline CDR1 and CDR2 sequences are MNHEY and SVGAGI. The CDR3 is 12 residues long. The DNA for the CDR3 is TGTGCCAGCAGTTACCGGGGTTATGGCTACACCTTC. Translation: CASSYRGYGYTF.

The CDR3 bases are TGTGCCAGCAGCTCTACAGGGATGAACACTGAAGCTTTCTTT. Protein product: CASSSTGMNTEAFF. The genes are TRBV5-5 and TRBJ1-1; D may be TRBD1 (6 bases). Germline V lookup: CDR1 SGHKS, CDR2 YYEKEE (reference sequence). The CDR3 is 14 amino acids. The V end lost 3 bases, the J end lost 0 bases, and 9 bases lay between the germline ends.

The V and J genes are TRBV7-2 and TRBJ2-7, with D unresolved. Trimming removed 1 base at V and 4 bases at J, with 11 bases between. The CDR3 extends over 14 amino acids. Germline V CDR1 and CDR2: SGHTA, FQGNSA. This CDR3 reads CASSLGVDPYEQYV. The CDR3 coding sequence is TGTGCCAGCAGCTTAGGTGTAGATCCTTACGAGCAGTACGTC.

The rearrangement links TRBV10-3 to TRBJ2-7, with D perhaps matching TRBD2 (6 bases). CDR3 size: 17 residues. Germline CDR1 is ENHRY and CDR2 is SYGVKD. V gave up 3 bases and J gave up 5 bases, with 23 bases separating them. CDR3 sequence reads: CAISDLVEGISGDEQYF. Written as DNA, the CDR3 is TGTGCCATCAGTGATTTAGTGGAGGGGATATCTGGGGACGAGCAGTACTTC.

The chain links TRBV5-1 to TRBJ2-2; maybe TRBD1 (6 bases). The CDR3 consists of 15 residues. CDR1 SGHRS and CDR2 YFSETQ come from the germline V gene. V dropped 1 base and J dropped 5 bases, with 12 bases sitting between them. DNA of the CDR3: TGCGCCAGCAGCTTGTCGACAGGAGGAACCGGGGAGCTGTTTTTT. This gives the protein CASSLSTGGTGELFF.

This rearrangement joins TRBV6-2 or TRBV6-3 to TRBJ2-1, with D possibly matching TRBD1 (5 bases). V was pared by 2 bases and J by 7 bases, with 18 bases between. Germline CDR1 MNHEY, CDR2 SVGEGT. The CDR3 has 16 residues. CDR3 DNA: TGTGCCAGCAGTTACCAGGGTTCAGGCAATTTGAATGAGCAGTTCTTC. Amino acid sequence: CASSYQGSGNLNEQFF.

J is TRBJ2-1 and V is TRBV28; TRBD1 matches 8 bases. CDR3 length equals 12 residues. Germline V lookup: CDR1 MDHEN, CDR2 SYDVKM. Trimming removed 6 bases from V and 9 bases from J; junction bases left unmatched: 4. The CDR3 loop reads CASSPDRVEQFF. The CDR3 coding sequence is TGTGCCAGCAGCCCGGACAGGGTTGAGCAGTTCTTC.

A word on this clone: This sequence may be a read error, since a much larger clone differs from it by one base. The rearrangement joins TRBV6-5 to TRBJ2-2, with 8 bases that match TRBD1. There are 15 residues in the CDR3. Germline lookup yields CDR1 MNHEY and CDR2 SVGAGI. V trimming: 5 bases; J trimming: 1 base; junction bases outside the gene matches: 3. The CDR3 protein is CASSPGTGNTGELFF. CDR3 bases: TGTGCCAGCAGTCCCGGGACAGGGAACACCGGGGAGCTGTTTTTT.

This CDR3 is CATGQWRGGTDTQYF. CDR3 DNA: TGTGCCACCGGCCAGTGGCGGGGGGGGACAGATACGCAGTATTTT. The chain joins TRBV19 to TRBJ2-3; TRBD2 aligns across 9 bases. V was clipped by 10 bases and J by 3 bases; unmatched bases: 11. CDR3 length: 15 amino acids. Germline CDR1 and CDR2: LNHDA and SQIVND (reference sequence).

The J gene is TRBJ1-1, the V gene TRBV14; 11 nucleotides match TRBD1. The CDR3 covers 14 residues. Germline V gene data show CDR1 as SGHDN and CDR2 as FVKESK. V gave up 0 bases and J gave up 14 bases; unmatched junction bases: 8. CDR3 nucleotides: TGTGCCAGCAGCCAAGAGATCTCGGGACAGGGGGAATTCTTT. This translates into CASSQEISGQGEFF. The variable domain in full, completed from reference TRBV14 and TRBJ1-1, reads EAGVTQFPSHSVIEKGQTVTLRCDPISGHDNLYWYRRVMGKEIKFLLHFVKESKQDESGMPNNRFLAERTGGTYSTLKVQPAELEDSGVYFCASSQEISGQGEFFGQGTRLTVV.